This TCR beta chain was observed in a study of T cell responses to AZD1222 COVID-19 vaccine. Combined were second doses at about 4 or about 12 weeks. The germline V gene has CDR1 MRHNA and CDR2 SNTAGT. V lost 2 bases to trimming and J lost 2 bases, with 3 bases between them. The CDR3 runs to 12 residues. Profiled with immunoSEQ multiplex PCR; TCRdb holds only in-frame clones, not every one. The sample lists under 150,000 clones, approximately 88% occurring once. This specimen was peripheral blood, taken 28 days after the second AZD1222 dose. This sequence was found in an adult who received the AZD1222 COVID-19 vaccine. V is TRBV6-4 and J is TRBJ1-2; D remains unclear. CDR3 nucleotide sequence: TGTGCCAGCAGTGACGGAAACTATGGCTACACCTTC. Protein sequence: CASSDGNYGYTF.